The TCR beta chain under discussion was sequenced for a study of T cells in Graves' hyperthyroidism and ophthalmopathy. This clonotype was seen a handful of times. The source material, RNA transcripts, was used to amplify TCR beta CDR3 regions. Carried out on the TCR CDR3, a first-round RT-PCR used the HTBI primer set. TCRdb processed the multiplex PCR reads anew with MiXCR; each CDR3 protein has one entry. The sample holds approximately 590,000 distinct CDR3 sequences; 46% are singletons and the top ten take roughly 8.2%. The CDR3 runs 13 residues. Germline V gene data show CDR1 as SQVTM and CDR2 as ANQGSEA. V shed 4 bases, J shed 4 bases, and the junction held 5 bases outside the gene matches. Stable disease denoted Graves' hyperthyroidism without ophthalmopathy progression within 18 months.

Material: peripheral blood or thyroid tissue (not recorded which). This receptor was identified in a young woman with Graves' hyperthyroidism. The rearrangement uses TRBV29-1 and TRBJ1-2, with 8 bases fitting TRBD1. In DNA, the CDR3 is TGCAGCGTTGGACAGGGGATTACCTATGGCTACACCTTC. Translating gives CSVGQGITYGYTF.